Following are 30 T cell receptor beta chains from one sample sequenced in a study of T cell responses to AZD1222 COVID-19 vaccine. TCRdb's copy holds only in-frame clones and misses some; the assay was immunoSEQ multiplex PCR. The sample yields about 140,000 clones, approximately 90% seen once. The sequenced sample was peripheral blood, obtained on day 0 of AZD1222 vaccination. The receptors derive from an adult in good health.

The chain employs TRBV19 and TRBJ2-5; 7 bases agree with TRBD2. This CDR3 region has 13 residues. J gave up 4 bases and V 7 bases, and 6 bases lay outside the gene matches. Germline V lookup: CDR1 LNHDA, CDR2 SQIVND (reference sequence). The CDR3 nucleotides read TGTGCCAGTAACGAAAAGCGGGGAGAGACCCAGTACTTC. Translation: CASNEKRGETQYF.

The table lists this clone with a count of one. The rearrangement links TRBV3-1 (or the pseudogene TRBV3-2) to TRBJ2-1, with 8 positions matching TRBD2. The germline gives CDR1 LGHDT, CDR2 YNNKEL (reference sequence). The CDR3 runs to 14 residues. After removal of 6 bases from V and 3 bases from J, the junction contained 4 bases not matched to a gene. CDR3 coding DNA: TGTGCCAGCAGACGGACTAGCAACTACAATGAGCAGTTCTTC. It yields the protein CASRRTSNYNEQFF.

The rearrangement joins TRBV28 to TRBJ1-5; 7 positions agree with TRBD1. CDR1 is MDHEN, CDR2 SYDVKM, per germline. J lost 4 bases, V lost 6 bases, and 6 bases had no gene match. This CDR3 contains 14 residues. CDR3 residues: CASREDRTNQPQHF. CDR3 coding DNA: TGTGCCAGCAGAGAGGACAGGACAAATCAGCCCCAGCATTTT.

The chain joins TRBV5-6 to TRBJ2-5, with 9 bases that match TRBD2. Germline V gives CDR1 SGHDT, CDR2 YYEEEE. V gave up 0 bases and J gave up 1 base; unmatched junction bases: 1. CDR3 length: 15 residues. The CDR3, as DNA: TGTGCCAGCAGCTTGGGGGGACTAGCCCAAGAGACCCAGTACTTC. Translation: CASSLGGLAQETQYF.

This CDR3 is CASSLDSTGNTIYF. The CDR3 DNA is TGCGCCAGCAGCCTAGACTCGACTGGAAACACCATATATTTT. The rearrangement uses TRBV5-1 and TRBJ1-3, with unresolved D. The CDR3 runs to 14 residues. CDR1 and CDR2 from the germline V gene are SGHRS and YFSETQ. V lost 4 bases, J lost 2 bases, and 10 bases lay in between.

The V call is TRBV19, the J call TRBJ2-1, with D tentatively TRBD1 (6 bases). Looked up from germline, CDR1 is LNHDA and CDR2 is SQIVND (reference sequence). The CDR3 contains 16 residues. The germline V and J ends were trimmed by 4 bases and 0 bases, with 13 bases remaining between them. This CDR3 reads CASSTRTALSYNEQFF. The CDR3 DNA is TGTGCCAGTAGTACTAGGACAGCCCTCTCCTACAATGAGCAGTTCTTC.

The J gene is TRBJ1-1, the V gene TRBV3-1 (or the pseudogene TRBV3-2); D gene uncertain. CDR1 and CDR2 from the germline V gene are LGHDT and YNNKEL (reference sequence). The germline V and J ends were trimmed by 3 bases and 1 base, with 9 bases remaining between them. The CDR3 extends over 14 amino acids. In nucleotides, the CDR3 is TGTGCCAGCAGCCAGATGGCAGCGAACACTGAAGCTTTCTTT. It yields the protein CASSQMAANTEAFF.

V and J are TRBV25-1 and TRBJ2-2, with 10 bases that match TRBD2. V dropped 4 bases and J dropped 1; count of bases not matched to a gene: 6. The CDR3 runs 17 residues. The germline CDR1 and CDR2 sequences are MGHDK and SYGVNS. CDR3 in amino acids: CASSGVLAGRNTGELFF. DNA for the CDR3: TGTGCCAGCAGTGGAGTACTAGCGGGAAGGAACACCGGGGAGCTGTTTTTT.

The gene calls are TRBV30 and TRBJ2-5; 9 nucleotides align to TRBD2. V lost 4 bases, J lost 1 base, and 4 bases stayed unmatched. Germline values: CDR1 GTSNPN, CDR2 SVGIG (reference sequence). The CDR3 has 14 amino acids. This CDR3 is CAWIFSGGQETQYF. The CDR3 DNA sequence: TGTGCCTGGATCTTTAGCGGGGGCCAAGAGACCCAGTACTTC.

The J gene is TRBJ1-2, the V gene TRBV15; 10 positions match TRBD1. This CDR3 spans 15 amino acids. The V gene end was trimmed by 1 base and the J gene end by 9 bases; junction bases not matched to a gene: 8. Germline values: CDR1 LNHNV, CDR2 YYDKDF (reference sequence). The CDR3 DNA follows: TGTGCCACCAGCAGAGGCCCTGGGACAGGGGAACGCTACACCTTC. Its translation: CATSRGPGTGERYTF. The full variable domain, rest sourced from reference TRBV15 and TRBJ1-2, is DAMVIQNPRYQVTQFGKPVTLSCSQTLNHNVMYWYQQKSSQAPKLLFHYYDKDFNNEADTPDNFQSRRPNTSFCFLDIRSPGLGDTAMYLCATSRGPGTGERYTFGSGTRLTVV.

The rearrangement links TRBV7-8 to TRBJ2-7, with D possibly matching TRBD2 (5 bases). CDR1 is SGHVS, CDR2 FQNEAQ, per germline. CDR3 length equals 13 residues. V lost 2 bases and J 6 bases, leaving 11 bases between the germline ends. DNA for the CDR3: TGTGCCAGCAGCTTAATACTAGAAGTCGAGCAGTACTTC. Amino acid sequence: CASSLILEVEQYF. The whole variable domain, filled in from reference TRBV7-8 and TRBJ2-7, reads GAGVSQSPRYKVAKRGQDVALRCDPISGHVSLFWYQQALGQGPEFLTYFQNEAQLDKSGLPSDRFFAERPEGSVSTLKIQRTQQEDSAVYLCASSLILEVEQYFGPGTRLTVT.

The V call is TRBV14, the J call TRBJ1-1; tentative D call: TRBD1 (6 bases). CDR3 size: 14 residues. Deletions cut 4 bases from V and 5 bases from J, with 14 bases between. Germline-derived CDR1 and CDR2 are SGHDN and FVKESK. CDR3 sequence reads: CASSRGSQGTEAFF. The CDR3, as DNA: TGTGCCAGCAGCCGAGGATCACAGGGTACTGAAGCTTTCTTT.

J is TRBJ2-2 and V is TRBV11-2; TRBD2 matches at 14 bases. Losses at the gene ends were 3 bases for V and 7 bases for J; bases not matched to a gene: 4. Germline CDR1 SGHAT, CDR2 FQNNGV. The CDR3 is 16 amino acids. CDR3 sequence reads: CASSFRLAGGRGELFF. CDR3 in DNA: TGTGCCAGCAGCTTTCGACTAGCGGGAGGGCGCGGGGAGCTGTTTTTT.

This rearrangement joins TRBV5-4 to TRBJ2-1; the D is unclear. Germline lookup yields CDR1 SGHNT and CDR2 YYREEE (reference sequence). V was cut by 6 bases and J by 9 bases, with 19 bases left in between. CDR3 length: 14 residues. The CDR3 here is CASIPEGNWGEQFF. CDR3 coding DNA: TGTGCCAGCATCCCCGAAGGCAACTGGGGTGAGCAGTTCTTC.

The chain combines TRBV12-3 or TRBV12-4 with TRBJ2-2, with D uncertain. This CDR3 spans 12 amino acids. V was pared by 6 bases and J by 7 bases, with 9 bases between. As DNA, the CDR3 is TGTGCCAGCAGACAGAACCGCGGGGAGCTGTTTTTT. Translated, it gives CASRQNRGELFF.

The V gene is TRBV20-1, the J gene TRBJ2-1, with TRBD2 matching 10 bases. CDR3 length equals 17 residues. Germline lookup yields CDR1 DFQATT and CDR2 SNEGSKA (reference sequence). The junction had 10 bases not matched to a gene; V was cut back by 3 bases and J by 2 bases. The CDR3 sequence: CSASVAGGVPTYNEQFF. The CDR3 DNA sequence: TGCAGTGCTAGTGTAGCGGGAGGTGTTCCTACCTACAATGAGCAGTTCTTC.

The chain links TRBV19 to TRBJ2-1, with 7 positions matching TRBD2. This CDR3 has 16 residues. Trimming at V came to 0 bases and at J to 10 bases, leaving 12 bases not matched to a gene. CDR1 and CDR2 (germline): LNHDA, SQIVND (reference sequence). Here the CDR3 DNA reads TGTGCCAGTAGTATAGAGGGAACGGGAGGAAGAGTGGAGCAGTTCTTC. The encoded protein is CASSIEGTGGRVEQFF.

This chain links TRBV11-2 with TRBJ2-3; 13 nucleotides align to TRBD2. The CDR3 runs to 18 residues. Germline V lookup: CDR1 SGHAT, CDR2 FQNNGV. V trimming: 5 bases; J trimming: 4 bases; junction bases outside the gene matches: 12. CDR3 sequence (DNA): TGTGCCAGCAGCCTCGGACTAGCGGGAGTTAACAGCGCAGATACGCAGTATTTT. Translation: CASSLGLAGVNSADTQYF.

This chain uses TRBV11-3 with TRBJ2-1; D is undetermined. CDR3 length equals 14 residues. Between the trimmed V and J ends, which lost 5 bases and 4 bases, there was a span of 12 bases. The germline CDR1 and CDR2 sequences are SGHNT and YENEEA. The CDR3 DNA is TGTGCCAGCAGCCGACCGTGGGGTTACAATGAGCAGTTCTTC. Encoded protein: CASSRPWGYNEQFF.

This clone has a handful of counts. The V gene is TRBV7-2, the J gene TRBJ2-5; 7 bases are a match to TRBD1. This CDR3 region has 15 residues. J gave up 2 bases and V 1 base, and 4 bases lay outside the gene matches. CDR1 SGHTA and CDR2 FQGNSA come from the germline V gene. CDR3 DNA: TGTGCCAGCAGCTTAGTGGACAGGAGTCAAGAGACCCAGTACTTC. This gives the protein CASSLVDRSQETQYF. The complete variable domain, with remaining parts taken from reference TRBV7-2 and TRBJ2-5, reads GAGVSQSPSNKVTEKGKDVELRCDPISGHTALYWYRQSLGQGLEFLIYFQGNSAPDKSGLPSDRFSAERTGGSVSTLTIQRTQQEDSAVYLCASSLVDRSQETQYFGPGTRLLVL.

V is TRBV29-1 and J is TRBJ2-7; D perhaps matches TRBD1 (6 bases). Trimming pared 4 bases from V and 7 bases from J, leaving 17 bases between. Germline V CDR1 and CDR2: SQVTM, ANQGSEA. This CDR3 comprises 13 residues. The CDR3 is CSVASTGPGEQYF. DNA for the CDR3: TGCAGCGTTGCATCGACAGGTCCAGGGGAGCAGTACTTC.

This clone was counted only a few times. The rearrangement links TRBV19 to TRBJ2-1; 10 bases are a match to TRBD2. With 8 bases clipped from V and 8 bases from J, the junction kept 15 bases outside the gene matches. In germline, CDR1 is LNHDA, CDR2 SQIVND (reference sequence). The CDR3 has 16 residues. CDR3 coding DNA: TGTGCCAGTGGGGCTATTCTCGGGCTAGCGGGAGATGAGCAGTTCTTC. Translated, it gives CASGAILGLAGDEQFF.

J is TRBJ2-1 and V is TRBV4-2, with 14 bases lining up with TRBD2. Germline V gives CDR1 LGHNA, CDR2 YNFKEQ. The CDR3 length is 17 residues. V shed 2 bases, J shed 9 bases, and the junction held 9 bases outside the gene matches. CDR3 sequence (DNA): TGTGCCAGCAGCCAATCGACCGGGACTAGCGGGAGTATTGAGCAGTTCTTC. As protein: CASSQSTGTSGSIEQFF.

The genes are TRBV24-1 and TRBJ2-6; D assignment may be TRBD1 or TRBD2 (6 bases each). Trimming stripped 0 bases from V and 0 bases from J, with 14 bases between. The CDR3 runs to 19 residues. The germline V gene has CDR1 KGHDR and CDR2 SFDVKD. CDR3 sequence reads: CATSDLLRGQLSGANVLTF. The CDR3 DNA sequence: TGTGCCACCAGTGATTTGCTGCGGGGACAACTCTCTGGGGCCAACGTCCTGACTTTC.

V and J are TRBV5-6 and TRBJ1-5; D might be TRBD1 (6 bases). With 0 bases removed from V and 0 bases from J, the gap between germline ends came to 13 bases. The CDR3 covers 17 residues. Germline V gene sequence: CDR1 SGHDT, CDR2 YYEEEE. DNA for the CDR3: TGTGCCAGCAGCTTGGCCGCCAGGGGCTATAGCAATCAGCCCCAGCATTTT. Protein sequence: CASSLAARGYSNQPQHF.

The chain recombines TRBV27 with TRBJ2-1; 7 bases map to TRBD2. The CDR3 totals 14 residues. V lost 5 bases and J lost 6; bases outside the gene matches: 7. The germline CDR1 and CDR2 sequences are MNHEY and SMNVEV (reference sequence). CDR3 loop: CASSPRTRPNEQFF. CDR3 bases: TGTGCCAGCAGTCCTCGGACTAGGCCCAATGAGCAGTTCTTC.

J is TRBJ2-4 and V is TRBV7-2; 9 bases agree with TRBD1. This CDR3 comprises 15 residues. V trimming: 1 base; J trimming: 7 bases; junction bases outside the gene matches: 5. Germline assignment: CDR1 SGHTA and CDR2 FQGNSA. The CDR3 DNA is TGTGCCAGCAGCTTAGTGGGGACAGGGAACAACATTCAGTACTTC. This encodes CASSLVGTGNNIQYF.

V and J are TRBV5-6 and TRBJ1-2, with D possibly matching TRBD1 (6 bases). The CDR3 spans 18 residues. Between the trimmed V and J ends, which lost 6 bases and 0 bases, there was a span of 24 bases. Germline V gene data show CDR1 as SGHDT and CDR2 as YYEEEE. The CDR3 nucleotides read TGTGCCAGCATGGGCCGGGGGCAGGGCAGGTTGGCTAACTATGGCTACACCTTC. It specifies CASMGRGQGRLANYGYTF.

V is TRBV10-2 and J is TRBJ2-7; D perhaps matches TRBD2 (6 bases). Germline assignment: CDR1 WSHSY and CDR2 SAAADI. The CDR3 consists of 13 residues. The V and J ends lost 8 bases and 6 bases respectively, with 17 bases between them. CDR3 protein: CASHVRETGEQYF. CDR3 sequence (DNA): TGCGCCAGCCACGTTCGGGAGACTGGCGAGCAGTACTTC.

This clone appeared a single time. The chain couples TRBV5-1 to TRBJ2-3; D is perhaps TRBD1 or TRBD2 (5 bases each). Germline lookup yields CDR1 SGHRS and CDR2 YFSETQ. This CDR3 is 15 amino acids long. The V end lost 4 bases, the J end lost 3 bases, and 15 bases lay between the germline ends. The CDR3 sequence is CASSLGRPGTDTQYF. For the CDR3, the DNA is TGCGCCAGCAGCCTGGGACGGCCGGGGACAGATACGCAGTATTTT.